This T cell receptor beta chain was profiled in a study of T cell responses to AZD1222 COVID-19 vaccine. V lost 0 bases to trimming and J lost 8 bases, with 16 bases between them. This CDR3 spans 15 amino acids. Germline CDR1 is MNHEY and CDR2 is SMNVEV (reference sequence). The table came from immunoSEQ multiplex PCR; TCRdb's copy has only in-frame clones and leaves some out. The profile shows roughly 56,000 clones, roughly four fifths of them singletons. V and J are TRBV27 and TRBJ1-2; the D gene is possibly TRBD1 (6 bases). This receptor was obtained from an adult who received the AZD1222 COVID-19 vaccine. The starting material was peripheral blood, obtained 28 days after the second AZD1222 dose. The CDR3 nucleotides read TGTGCCAGCAGTTTATCGAAGGGGGGGGCTCGAGGCTACACCTTC. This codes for CASSLSKGGARGYTF.